The 14 T cell receptor beta chains below all came from one sample that was sequenced in a study of shared clonotypes between healthy human individuals. Profiling relied on immunoSEQ multiplex PCR, and the TCRdb table lists in-frame clones only, not all of them. The table records fewer than 2.5 million clones, more than 85% of them present only once. Sequenced: naive CD4+ T cells from PBMCs. Subset here: CD45RA+ positively selected. The source of these receptors is a man in his late teens or twenties in good health. Some clones in this sample may be carry-over from other donors' samples.

The chain employs TRBV6-1 and TRBJ2-3; D ambiguous. Germline assignment: CDR1 MNHNS and CDR2 SASEGT. The ends were cut back, 7 bases at V and 4 bases at J, with 12 bases in the middle. The CDR3 sequence is 13 residues long. The CDR3 DNA sequence: TGTGCCAGCACGACTCAGGCTCCAGATACGCAGTATTTT. This gives the protein CASTTQAPDTQYF.

This chain connects TRBV7-3 to TRBJ2-3; D remains unclear. V gave up 2 bases and J gave up 2 bases, with 8 bases separating them. The V gene's germline CDR1 is SGHTA and CDR2 FQGTGA. The CDR3 has 14 amino acids. The CDR3 protein is CASSLWALTDTQYF. DNA for the CDR3: TGTGCCAGCAGCTTATGGGCCCTCACAGATACGCAGTATTTT.

The rearrangement uses TRBV7-2 and TRBJ2-7, with D unresolved. Germline loops: CDR1 SGHTA, CDR2 FQGNSA. V was clipped by 6 bases and J by 0 bases, with 12 bases between them. This CDR3 region has 14 residues. The CDR3 reads CASRPYAGSYEQYF. The CDR3 DNA reads TGTGCCAGCAGGCCTTATGCAGGCTCCTACGAGCAGTACTTC.

V and J are TRBV7-9 and TRBJ2-3; 11 bases are a match to TRBD2. J gave up 2 bases and V 5 bases, and 12 bases lay outside the gene matches. CDR3 length: 18 residues. CDR1 and CDR2 from the germline V gene are SEHNR and FQNEAQ (reference sequence). The CDR3 DNA follows: TGTGCCAGCAGCGTGACCCCGGGACTAGCGGAAAACACAGATACGCAGTATTTT. This translates into CASSVTPGLAENTDTQYF.

This chain links TRBV5-1 with TRBJ2-3; 9 positions agree with TRBD2. Per the germline V gene, CDR1 is SGHRS and CDR2 is YFSETQ. The CDR3 totals 16 residues. V shed 4 bases and J 2 bases; nucleotides not matched to a gene: 8. CDR3 in amino acids: CASSPGLAENTDTQYF. The CDR3 DNA follows: TGCGCCAGCAGCCCGGGACTAGCTGAGAACACAGATACGCAGTATTTT.

This clone was seen only once. This rearrangement joins TRBV5-1 to TRBJ1-6; D is possibly TRBD1 (5 bases). From germline, CDR1 is SGHRS and CDR2 YFSETQ. V was cut by 1 base and J by 7 bases, with 12 bases left in between. This CDR3 is 15 amino acids long. The DNA of the CDR3 is TGCGCCAGCAGCTTGTTGAGCCAGGGAAATTCACCCCTCCACTTT. Its protein product is CASSLLSQGNSPLHF. The variable domain in full, completed from reference TRBV5-1 and TRBJ1-6, reads KAGVTQTPRYLIKTRGQQVTLSCSPISGHRSVSWYQQTPGQGLQFLFEYFSETQRNKGNFPGRFSGRQFSNSRSEMNVSTLELGDSALYLCASSLLSQGNSPLHFGNGTRLTVT.

The CDR3 sequence is CASRFQGSTNEKLFF. CDR3 nucleotides: TGTGCCAGCAGGTTTCAGGGTTCAACTAATGAAAAACTGTTTTTT. The chain is built from TRBV5-4 and TRBJ1-4; tentatively, D is TRBD1 (5 bases). CDR1 is SGHNT and CDR2 is YYREEE in the germline V gene (reference sequence). V lost 5 bases, J lost 0 bases, and 11 bases lay in between. This CDR3 is 15 amino acids long.

The chain couples TRBV6-5 to TRBJ2-1; D tentatively reads TRBD1 or TRBD2 (5 bases each). The V gene's germline CDR1 is MNHEY and CDR2 SVGAGI. The germline V and J ends were trimmed by 6 bases and 6 bases, with 18 bases remaining between them. The CDR3 has 15 residues. The CDR3 bases are TGTGCCAGCAGCCCGGGGAGACTTGGGGGCAATGAGCAGTTCTTC. It specifies CASSPGRLGGNEQFF.

The sample holds one count of this clone. The V and J genes are TRBV25-1 and TRBJ2-3; 8 bases align to TRBD2. Germline CDR1 is MGHDK and CDR2 is SYGVNS. This CDR3 has 15 residues. With 4 bases clipped from V and 5 bases from J, the junction kept 8 bases outside the gene matches. As DNA, the CDR3 is TGTGCCAGCAGTGTGAGCGGGAGTGCTGAAGATACGCAGTATTTT. Protein product: CASSVSGSAEDTQYF.

The chain recombines TRBV7-9 with TRBJ1-5, with TRBD1 as a possible D gene (5 bases). V gave up 6 bases and J gave up 0 bases, with 15 bases separating them. CDR3 length equals 16 residues. Germline V lookup: CDR1 SEHNR, CDR2 FQNEAQ (reference sequence). The CDR3 DNA follows: TGTGCCAGCAGTTACGAAGGGACGAATAGCAATCAGCCCCAGCATTTT. This sequence encodes CASSYEGTNSNQPQHF.

The J gene is TRBJ1-5, the V gene TRBV6-5; D is unclear. V lost 7 bases and J lost 7, with 14 bases in between. In germline, CDR1 is MNHEY, CDR2 SVGAGI. The CDR3 covers 13 residues. CDR3 coding DNA: TGTGCCAGCACGGAACTCGCGGGACAGCCCCAGCATTTT. Protein: CASTELAGQPQHF.

The J gene is TRBJ2-7, the V gene TRBV6-1; possible D gene TRBD2, 6 bases. V was cut by 6 bases and J by 3 bases, with 18 bases left in between. Germline CDR1 is MNHNS and CDR2 is SASEGT. This CDR3 region has 15 residues. CDR3 in DNA: TGTGCCAGCAGGGACGGGGCGGGACGCGTCTACGAGCAGTACTTC. Protein sequence: CASRDGAGRVYEQYF.

The chain joins TRBV9 to TRBJ1-5, with 9 bases identical to TRBD1. CDR1 is SGDLS and CDR2 is YYNGEE in the germline V gene. Losses at the gene ends were 4 bases for V and 5 bases for J; bases not matched to a gene: 7. The CDR3 runs to 15 residues. CDR3 DNA: TGTGCCAGCAGCTTCTGGGACAGGGCCGATCAGCCCCAGCATTTT. This gives the protein CASSFWDRADQPQHF.

The chain links TRBV5-1 to TRBJ2-7; D is unresolved. Germline assignment: CDR1 SGHRS and CDR2 YFSETQ. Trimming pared 4 bases from V and 5 bases from J, leaving 19 bases between. The CDR3 is made up of 15 amino acids. CDR3 in amino acids: CASSLGLRIRDEQYF. The CDR3 nucleotides read TGCGCCAGCAGCCTTGGCCTTCGCATTCGGGACGAGCAGTACTTC.